One sample yielded the 30 T cell receptor beta chains listed below, sequenced in a study of shared clonotypes between healthy human individuals. Method: immunoSEQ multiplex PCR; TCRdb's copy keeps in-frame clones and lacks some. Of some 2,500,000 clones in the sample, approximately 93% were seen once. The source material was naive CD4+ T cells from PBMCs. As to subset: CD45RA+ positively selected. Receptor source: a man younger than 35 in good health. Some clones in this sample may be carry-over from other donors' samples.

The chain joins TRBV7-3 to TRBJ2-7, with 9 positions matching TRBD2. V dropped 1 base and J dropped 3; count of bases not matched to a gene: 1. CDR1 and CDR2 from the germline V gene are SGHTA and FQGTGA. The CDR3 extends over 14 amino acids. The DNA for the CDR3 is TGTGCCAGCAGCTTAAAGCGGGAGGTCTACGAGCAGTACTTC. Protein: CASSLKREVYEQYF.

The chain uses TRBV5-1 and TRBJ1-4, with 7 bases fitting TRBD1. V was clipped by 0 bases and J by 3 bases; unmatched bases: 2. The germline V gene has CDR1 SGHRS and CDR2 YFSETQ. This CDR3 comprises 15 residues. The CDR3 coding sequence is TGCGCCAGCAGCTTGGGCGGGACAGCTAATGAAAAACTGTTTTTT. This translates into CASSLGGTANEKLFF.

This chain joins TRBV28 and TRBJ2-1; D gene unclear. The V end was cut by 5 bases, the J end by 5 bases, with 16 bases between. The germline V gene encodes CDR1 MDHEN and CDR2 SYDVKM. This CDR3 is built from 15 residues. CDR3 DNA sequence: TGTGCCAGCAGTCCTCTCCAGCGTATAGACAATGAGCAGTTCTTC. Its protein is CASSPLQRIDNEQFF.

This clone was seen only a few times. The rearrangement uses TRBV7-9 and TRBJ1-2; D uncertain. Germline V CDR1 and CDR2: SEHNR, FQNEAQ (reference sequence). V lost 5 bases, J lost 5 bases, and 9 bases lay in between. The CDR3 totals 12 residues. The CDR3 coding sequence is TGTGCCAGCAGCCCCGGCCTGTATGGCTACACCTTC. It is translated as CASSPGLYGYTF.

The chain has TRBV5-8 and TRBJ1-4; unclear D gene. The germline gives CDR1 SGHTS, CDR2 YDEGEE. The CDR3 spans 12 residues. The ends were cut back, 3 bases at V and 10 bases at J, with 10 bases in the middle. CDR3 protein: CASSYRLGKLFF. DNA of the CDR3: TGTGCCAGCAGCTATAGACTCGGAAAACTGTTTTTT.

Points on this clone: Other DNA sequences of this sample code for an identical CDR3. The V gene is TRBV5-4, the J gene TRBJ2-3; D is ambiguous. Germline loops: CDR1 SGHNT, CDR2 YYREEE (reference sequence). CDR3 length: 15 amino acids. The V end lost 0 bases, the J end lost 0 bases, and 8 bases lay between the germline ends. The CDR3 spells CASSLGGSSTDTQYF. DNA of the CDR3: TGTGCCAGCAGCTTGGGCGGATCTAGCACAGATACGCAGTATTTT.

This clone was counted a single time. The genes are TRBV11-2 and TRBJ2-7, with 8 bases matching TRBD2. Germline CDR1 is SGHAT and CDR2 is FQNNGV. The length of the CDR3 is 14 residues. V was pared by 5 bases and J by 2 bases, with 5 bases of the junction left unmatched. The CDR3 DNA sequence: TGTGCCAGCAGCCTAGCGGGTCCCCCCTACGAGCAGTACTTC. It translates to CASSLAGPPYEQYF.

This chain links TRBV5-4 with TRBJ2-7; unclear D gene. Per the germline V gene, CDR1 is SGHNT and CDR2 is YYREEE (reference sequence). Trimming stripped 6 bases from V and 0 bases from J, with 10 bases between. The CDR3 has 13 amino acids. CDR3 in DNA: TGTGCCAGCACGGCGGAGCCCTCCTACGAGCAGTACTTC. It yields the protein CASTAEPSYEQYF.

The V call is TRBV7-9, the J call TRBJ1-6; TRBD1 matches 11 bases. Unmatched junction bases numbered 1, after V lost 3 bases and J lost 6 bases. Germline V gene sequence: CDR1 SEHNR, CDR2 FQNEAQ (reference sequence). The CDR3 runs 15 residues. CDR3 amino acids: CASSFGTGGNSPLHF. The CDR3, as DNA: TGTGCCAGCAGCTTTGGGACAGGGGGTAATTCACCCCTCCACTTT.

The V call is TRBV5-4, the J call TRBJ1-4, with 9 bases identical to TRBD1. CDR1 is SGHNT and CDR2 is YYREEE in the germline V gene (reference sequence). The V and J ends lost 3 bases and 6 bases, in that order; junction bases with no gene match: 6. This CDR3 has 15 amino acids. In DNA form, the CDR3 reads TGTGCCAGCAGCTCAAGGACAGGGGTTGATGAAAAACTGTTTTTT. Encoded protein: CASSSRTGVDEKLFF.

The V and J genes are TRBV5-1 and TRBJ2-7, with a weak D call TRBD2 (5 bases). Germline values: CDR1 SGHRS, CDR2 YFSETQ. Trimming pared 1 base from V and 5 bases from J, leaving 19 bases between. The CDR3 length is 16 residues. CDR3 in DNA: TGCGCCAGCAGCTTGTTGGGCTGGGCACCGCGGGACGAGCAGTACTTC. Protein sequence: CASSLLGWAPRDEQYF.

V gene TRBV7-2 combines with J gene TRBJ1-4, with D tentatively TRBD1 (5 bases). Germline CDR1 SGHTA, CDR2 FQGNSA. The CDR3 has 14 amino acids. Trimming took 3 bases from V and 7 from J, leaving 12 bases between them. In nucleotides, the CDR3 is TGTGCCAGCAGCTTCAGGGCTGTCGGTGAAAAACTGTTTTTT. Translated: CASSFRAVGEKLFF.

The rearrangement links TRBV5-1 to TRBJ2-7; 10 nucleotides align to TRBD2. Germline-derived CDR1 and CDR2 are SGHRS and YFSETQ. The CDR3 is 15 residues long. V trimming: 2 bases; J trimming: 0 bases; junction bases outside the gene matches: 2. The CDR3: CASSLLAGPSYEQYF. The CDR3 DNA sequence: TGCGCCAGCAGCTTACTAGCGGGACCCTCCTACGAGCAGTACTTC.

The J gene is TRBJ2-1, the V gene TRBV7-8, with D perhaps TRBD2 (6 bases). The germline V gene encodes CDR1 SGHVS and CDR2 FQNEAQ. V was cut by 5 bases and J by 2 bases, with 13 bases left in between. The CDR3 extends over 15 amino acids. The CDR3 sequence is CASSAGLPTYNEQFF. Here the CDR3 DNA reads TGTGCCAGCAGCGCGGGACTTCCGACCTACAATGAGCAGTTCTTC. The full variable domain, with the rest looked up from reference TRBV7-8 and TRBJ2-1, is GAGVSQSPRYKVAKRGQDVALRCDPISGHVSLFWYQQALGQGPEFLTYFQNEAQLDKSGLPSDRFFAERPEGSVSTLKIQRTQQEDSAVYLCASSAGLPTYNEQFFGPGTRLTVL.

The CDR3 sequence is CASSLGVVNQPQHF. The CDR3 DNA follows: TGTGCCAGCAGCTTGGGGGTCGTAAATCAGCCCCAGCATTTT. The chain is built from TRBV5-5 and TRBJ1-5, with unresolved D. The V gene lost 0 bases and the J gene lost 4 bases, with 8 bases spanning the gap. The CDR3 runs 14 residues. Germline CDR1 SGHKS, CDR2 YYEKEE (reference sequence).

This sequence joins TRBV9 and TRBJ1-1, with a possible D match to TRBD1 (6 bases). The CDR3 is made up of 13 amino acids. Germline lookup yields CDR1 SGDLS and CDR2 YYNGEE. The V end was cut by 3 bases, the J end by 5 bases, with 11 bases between. The CDR3 is CASSDRVETEAFF. The CDR3 DNA is TGTGCCAGCAGCGACAGGGTGGAAACTGAAGCTTTCTTT.

The V and J genes are TRBV2 and TRBJ2-7; D remains ambiguous. Germline loops: CDR1 SNHLY, CDR2 FYNNEI. The CDR3 spans 13 residues. V lost 6 bases and J 4 bases, leaving 13 bases between the germline ends. CDR3 sequence reads: CASRALRWYEQYF. CDR3 nucleotide sequence: TGTGCCAGCAGAGCGCTGCGGTGGTACGAGCAGTACTTC. The complete variable domain, with remaining parts taken from reference TRBV2 and TRBJ2-7, reads EPEVTQTPSHQVTQMGQEVILRCVPISNHLYFYWYRQILGQKVEFLVSFYNNEISEKSEIFDDQFSVERPDGSNFTLKIRSTKLEDSAMYFCASRALRWYEQYFGPGTRLTVT.

Comments on this clone: The same CDR3 is also encoded by other DNA sequences in this sample. The chain links TRBV7-9 to TRBJ1-5; the D gene is possibly TRBD1 (6 bases). The germline gives CDR1 SEHNR, CDR2 FQNEAQ (reference sequence). V lost 0 bases to trimming and J lost 2 bases, with 11 bases between them. This CDR3 has 16 residues. As DNA, the CDR3 is TGTGCCAGCAGCTTAGCGTCAGGGGTCGGCAATCAGCCCCAGCATTTT. Protein: CASSLASGVGNQPQHF.

This clone was seen a single time. The V call is TRBV11-2, the J call TRBJ2-5; D is possibly TRBD2 (7 bases). CDR1 is SGHAT, CDR2 FQNNGV, per germline. Trimming removed 2 bases at V and 6 bases at J, with 16 bases between. This CDR3 comprises 15 residues. CDR3 DNA: TGTGCCAGCAGCTTACCTCGGGGGAGGGGGAAGACCCAGTACTTC. It is translated as CASSLPRGRGKTQYF. Supplemented by reference TRBV11-2 and TRBJ2-5, the full variable domain reads EAGVAQSPRYKIIEKRQSVAFWCNPISGHATLYWYQQILGQGPKLLIQFQNNGVVDDSQLPKDRFSAERLKGVDSTLKIQPAKLEDSAVYLCASSLPRGRGKTQYFGPGTRLLVL.

The chain has TRBV28 and TRBJ2-7; 10 positions agree with TRBD1. The CDR3 has 15 amino acids. Germline lookup yields CDR1 MDHEN and CDR2 SYDVKM. The trim removed 6 bases at V and 4 bases at J, leaving 9 bases unmatched. For the CDR3, the DNA is TGTGCCAGCAGGTCAACCGGGACAGGGGTATACGAGCAGTACTTC. Translation: CASRSTGTGVYEQYF.

The count of this clone is one. Other DNA sequences within the sample encode an identical CDR3. The V call is TRBV5-4, the J call TRBJ2-3; D is possibly TRBD1 or TRBD2 (5 bases each). CDR3 length: 14 amino acids. Trimming left V 0 bases short and J 2 bases short, with 7 bases between. In germline, CDR1 is SGHNT, CDR2 YYREEE (reference sequence). Here the CDR3 DNA reads TGTGCCAGCAGCTTGGCGGGACCCACAGATACGCAGTATTTT. This sequence encodes CASSLAGPTDTQYF.

On this clone: The sample carries other DNA sequences with the same CDR3. The chain carries TRBV19 and TRBJ1-1; possibly TRBD1 for D (6 bases). Germline V CDR1 and CDR2: LNHDA, SQIVND (reference sequence). The CDR3 contains 14 residues. V was trimmed by 1 base and J by 4 bases, leaving 10 bases between them. CDR3 sequence (DNA): TGTGCCAGTAGTATAGGGGGGGGCGGCACTGAAGCTTTCTTT. This translates into CASSIGGGGTEAFF.

The rearrangement joins TRBV28 to TRBJ1-4; 7 bases agree with TRBD1. The trim removed 5 bases at V and 1 base at J, leaving 10 bases unmatched. Germline values: CDR1 MDHEN, CDR2 SYDVKM. CDR3 size: 17 residues. Here the CDR3 DNA reads TGTGCCAGCAGTCCTCCCCAGGGGGGGGGAACTAATGAAAAACTGTTTTTT. The encoded protein is CASSPPQGGGTNEKLFF.

The rearrangement links TRBV7-2 to TRBJ2-1; 8 bases are shared with TRBD2. The CDR3 has 15 residues. The J segment lost 3 bases and the V segment lost 1 base, leaving 2 bases of the junction unmatched. From germline, CDR1 is SGHTA and CDR2 FQGNSA. The CDR3 here is CASSLDGRDYNEQFF. In DNA, the CDR3 is TGTGCCAGCAGCTTAGACGGGAGGGACTACAATGAGCAGTTCTTC.

V is TRBV5-1 and J is TRBJ1-3; D remains ambiguous. Trimming removed 4 bases from V and 0 bases from J, with 11 bases in between. The CDR3 consists of 15 residues. Germline V gene lookup returns CDR1 SGHRS and CDR2 YFSETQ. The CDR3 DNA reads as TGCGCCAGCAGCCTTCCTACCGGCTCTGGAAACACCATATATTTT. It encodes CASSLPTGSGNTIYF.

The V gene is TRBV10-1, the J gene TRBJ2-3, with D possibly TRBD1 on 5 matching bases. From germline, CDR1 is WNHNN and CDR2 SYGVQD (reference sequence). The V end was cut by 3 bases, the J end by 0 bases, with 13 bases between. This CDR3 has 16 residues. CDR3 DNA sequence: TGCGCCAGCAGTGAAAGCCAGGGTTGGAGCACAGATACGCAGTATTTT. This gives the protein CASSESQGWSTDTQYF.

The rearrangement joins TRBV2 to TRBJ1-5; perhaps TRBD1 as D (5 bases). The V and J ends lost 4 bases and 7 bases respectively, with 23 bases between them. The CDR3 length is 17 residues. Germline loops: CDR1 SNHLY, CDR2 FYNNEI. This CDR3 reads CASSVSAGKARGQPQHF. DNA of the CDR3: TGTGCCAGCAGTGTGTCGGCAGGGAAGGCCCGGGGACAGCCCCAGCATTTT. Full variable domain (outside the CDR3, taken from reference TRBV2 and TRBJ1-5): EPEVTQTPSHQVTQMGQEVILRCVPISNHLYFYWYRQILGQKVEFLVSFYNNEISEKSEIFDDQFSVERPDGSNFTLKIRSTKLEDSAMYFCASSVSAGKARGQPQHFGDGTRLSIL.

Comment on this clone: The sample has other DNA sequences that encode this CDR3 too. The chain joins TRBV7-9 to TRBJ2-7; 8 positions agree with TRBD2. J gave up 4 bases and V 4 bases, and 3 bases lay outside the gene matches. Germline V gives CDR1 SEHNR, CDR2 FQNEAQ (reference sequence). The CDR3 contains 13 residues. Here the CDR3 reads CASSSPGGYEQYF. CDR3 coding DNA: TGTGCCAGCAGCTCCCCGGGGGGGTACGAGCAGTACTTC. Full variable domain (rest looked up from reference TRBV7-9 and TRBJ2-7): DTGVSQNPRHKITKRGQNVTFRCDPISEHNRLYWYRQTLGQGPEFLTYFQNEAQLEKSRLLSDRFSAERPKGSFSTLEIQRTEQGDSAMYLCASSSPGGYEQYFGPGTRLTVT.

The chain employs TRBV6-5 and TRBJ2-5, with TRBD2 as a possible D gene (5 bases). Per the germline V gene, CDR1 is MNHEY and CDR2 is SVGAGI. CDR3 length: 15 amino acids. V was trimmed by 5 bases and J by 3 bases, leaving 16 bases between them. The chain's CDR3 is CASSPRGSVEETQYF. In DNA form, the CDR3 reads TGTGCCAGCAGTCCCCGGGGAAGTGTAGAAGAGACCCAGTACTTC.

The rearrangement links TRBV27 to TRBJ2-3; D is ambiguous. V lost 4 bases, J lost 1 base, and 15 bases lay in between. CDR1 MNHEY and CDR2 SMNVEV come from the germline V gene (reference sequence). CDR3 length: 16 amino acids. CDR3 protein: CASSYSSTGGTDTQYF. In nucleotides, the CDR3 is TGTGCCAGCAGTTACTCATCTACTGGGGGCACAGATACGCAGTATTTT.